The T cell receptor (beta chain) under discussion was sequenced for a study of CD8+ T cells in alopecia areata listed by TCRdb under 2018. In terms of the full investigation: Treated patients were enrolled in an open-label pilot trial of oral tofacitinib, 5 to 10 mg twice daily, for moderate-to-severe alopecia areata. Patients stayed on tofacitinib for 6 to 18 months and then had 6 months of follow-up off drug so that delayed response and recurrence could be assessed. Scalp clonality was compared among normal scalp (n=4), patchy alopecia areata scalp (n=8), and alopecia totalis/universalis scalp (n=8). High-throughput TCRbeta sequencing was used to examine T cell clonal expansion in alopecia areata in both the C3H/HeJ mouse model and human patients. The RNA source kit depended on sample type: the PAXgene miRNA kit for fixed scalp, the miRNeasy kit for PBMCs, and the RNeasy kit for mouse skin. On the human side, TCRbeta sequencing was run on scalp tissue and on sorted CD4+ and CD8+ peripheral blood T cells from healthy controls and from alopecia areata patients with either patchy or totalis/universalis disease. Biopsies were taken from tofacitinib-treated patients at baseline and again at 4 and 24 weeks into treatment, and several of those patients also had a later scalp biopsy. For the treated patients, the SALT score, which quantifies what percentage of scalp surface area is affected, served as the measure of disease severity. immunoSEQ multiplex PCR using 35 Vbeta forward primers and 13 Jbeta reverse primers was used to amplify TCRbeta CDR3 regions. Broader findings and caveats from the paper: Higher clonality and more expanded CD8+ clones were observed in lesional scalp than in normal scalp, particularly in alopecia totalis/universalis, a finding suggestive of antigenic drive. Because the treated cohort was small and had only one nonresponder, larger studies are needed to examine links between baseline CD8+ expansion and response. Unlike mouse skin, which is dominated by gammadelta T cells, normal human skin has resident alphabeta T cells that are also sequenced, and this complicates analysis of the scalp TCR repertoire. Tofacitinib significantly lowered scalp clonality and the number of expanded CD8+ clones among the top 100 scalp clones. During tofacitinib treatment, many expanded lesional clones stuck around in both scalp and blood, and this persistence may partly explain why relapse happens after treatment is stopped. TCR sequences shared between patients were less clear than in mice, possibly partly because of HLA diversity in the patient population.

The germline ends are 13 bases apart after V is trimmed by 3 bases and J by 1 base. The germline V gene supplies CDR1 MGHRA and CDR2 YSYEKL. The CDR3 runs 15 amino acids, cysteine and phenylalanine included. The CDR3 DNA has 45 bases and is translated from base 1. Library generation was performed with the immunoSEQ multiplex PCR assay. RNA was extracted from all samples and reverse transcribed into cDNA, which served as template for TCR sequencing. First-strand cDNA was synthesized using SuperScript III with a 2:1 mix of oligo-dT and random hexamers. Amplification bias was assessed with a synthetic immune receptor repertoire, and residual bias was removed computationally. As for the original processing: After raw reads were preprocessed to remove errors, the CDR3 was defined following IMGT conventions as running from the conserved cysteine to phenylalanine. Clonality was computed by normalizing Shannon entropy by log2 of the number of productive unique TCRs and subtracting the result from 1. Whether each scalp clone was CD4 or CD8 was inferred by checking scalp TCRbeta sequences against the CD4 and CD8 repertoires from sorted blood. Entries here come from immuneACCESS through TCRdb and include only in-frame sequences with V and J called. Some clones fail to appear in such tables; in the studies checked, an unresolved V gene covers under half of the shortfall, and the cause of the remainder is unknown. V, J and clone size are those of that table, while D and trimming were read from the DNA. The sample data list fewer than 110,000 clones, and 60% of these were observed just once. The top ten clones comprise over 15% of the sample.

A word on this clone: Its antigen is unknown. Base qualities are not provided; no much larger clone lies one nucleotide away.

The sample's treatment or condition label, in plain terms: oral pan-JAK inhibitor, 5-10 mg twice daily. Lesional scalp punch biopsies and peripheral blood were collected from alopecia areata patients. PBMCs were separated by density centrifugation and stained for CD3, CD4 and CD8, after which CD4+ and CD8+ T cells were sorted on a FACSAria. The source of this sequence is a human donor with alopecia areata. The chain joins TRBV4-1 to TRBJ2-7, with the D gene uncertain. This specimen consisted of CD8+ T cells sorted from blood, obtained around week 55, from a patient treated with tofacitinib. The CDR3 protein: CASSQDPLNSYEQYF. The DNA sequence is TGCGCCAGCAGCCAGGACCCATTGAATTCCTACGAGCAGTACTTC.